The 21 T cell receptor beta chains presented below share a single source sample, sequenced in a study of T cells in Graves' hyperthyroidism and ophthalmopathy (dated by TCRdb to about 2019). Library preparation was by multiplex PCR. The reads were generated on an Illumina HiSeq 2000. The TCR beta CDR3 regions were amplified from the RNA transcripts. The TCR CDR3 was subjected to a first round of RT-PCR using the HTBI primer set and the Qiagen OneStep RT-PCR kit. In TCRdb, the public reads were trimmed at Q25 with fastp and aligned with MiXCR, with productive beta chains retained. Here each entry gathers all rows of one CDR3 protein and keeps the most common genes and DNA. This sample is represented by about 640,000 distinct CDR3 sequences; about a fifth of them were singletons. 30% to 40% of the sample is in the top ten clones. Material: blood. These receptors were obtained from a man aged 30 to 45 with Graves' ophthalmopathy.

This clonotype was observed a handful of times. The chain is built from TRBV6-1 and TRBJ1-5; TRBD1 agrees at 7 bases. Germline V lookup: CDR1 MNHNS, CDR2 SASEGT. V was pared by 6 bases and J by 6 bases, with 8 bases of the junction left unmatched. This CDR3 has 14 residues. CDR3 residues: CASREGATSQPQHF. In DNA form, the CDR3 reads TGTGCCAGCAGGGAGGGGGCGACTAGTCAGCCCCAGCATTTT.

V is TRBV6-2 or TRBV6-3 and J is TRBJ2-7, with D hard to call. Germline values: CDR1 MNHEY, CDR2 SVGEGT. V lost 7 bases and J lost 2, with 6 bases in between. CDR3 length: 11 residues. CDR3 sequence: CASKRTYEQYF. The CDR3 nucleotides read TGTGCCAGCAAAAGGACCTACGAGCAGTACTTC.

The J gene is TRBJ2-1, the V gene TRBV5-1; D uncertain. Germline lookup yields CDR1 SGHRS and CDR2 YFSETQ. CDR3 length: 16 residues. V was cut by 1 base and J by 4 bases, with 15 bases left in between. CDR3: CASSLSMGRRYNEQFF. CDR3 coding DNA: TGCGCCAGCAGCTTGAGTATGGGCAGGAGATACAATGAGCAGTTCTTC. The full variable domain, in which reference TRBV5-1 and TRBJ2-1 provide the parts outside the CDR3, is KAGVTQTPRYLIKTRGQQVTLSCSPISGHRSVSWYQQTPGQGLQFLFEYFSETQRNKGNFPGRFSGRQFSNSRSEMNVSTLELGDSALYLCASSLSMGRRYNEQFFGPGTRLTVL.

This clonotype came up many times. The genes are TRBV5-1 and TRBJ2-1, with a possible D match to TRBD1 (5 bases). CDR3 size: 15 residues. Germline CDR1 and CDR2: SGHRS and YFSETQ. Trimming shortened V by 5 bases and J by 1 base, and 13 bases separated the two germline ends. The CDR3 here is CASSPGLGSYNEQFF. The DNA for the CDR3 is TGCGCCAGCAGTCCAGGGCTGGGTTCCTACAATGAGCAGTTCTTC.

This chain links TRBV28 with TRBJ2-5, with 7 bases fitting TRBD2. Germline V lookup: CDR1 MDHEN, CDR2 SYDVKM. The V gene end was trimmed by 4 bases and the J gene end by 7 bases; junction bases not matched to a gene: 12. The length of the CDR3 is 15 residues. The CDR3 sequence is CASSYEGGPVVTQYF. CDR3 bases: TGTGCCAGCAGTTATGAGGGAGGGCCGGTGGTGACCCAGTACTTC.

The chain employs TRBV4-1 and TRBJ2-7, with TRBD1 as a possible D gene (6 bases). The CDR3 covers 15 residues. Germline V gene lookup returns CDR1 MGHRA and CDR2 YSYEKL. Trimming took 4 bases from V and 0 from J, leaving 13 bases between them. CDR3 sequence: CASSPGATSSYEQYF. DNA for the CDR3: TGCGCCAGCAGCCCAGGGGCAACTAGCTCCTACGAGCAGTACTTC.

This clonotype showed up many times. For the CDR3, the DNA is TGTGCCAGCAGCCAGAAGCACATGAACACTGAAGCTTTCTTT. Its translation: CASSQKHMNTEAFF. V is TRBV3-1 and J is TRBJ1-1; no firm D call. Trimming took off 3 bases at V and 0 bases at J, with 8 bases between the two ends. The V gene's germline CDR1 is LGHDT and CDR2 YNNKEL (reference sequence). The CDR3 spans 14 residues.

The chain is built from TRBV6-1 and TRBJ1-4; the D is unclear. Germline V gives CDR1 MNHNS, CDR2 SASEGT. This CDR3 has 15 amino acids. V shed 6 bases and J shed 0 bases, with 11 bases lying between them. The CDR3, as DNA: TGTGCCAGCAGCCCGATGGCAGCAACTAATGAAAAACTGTTTTTT. Translated: CASSPMAATNEKLFF.

This clonotype was detected a few times. The genes are TRBV12-3 or TRBV12-4 and TRBJ2-2; D may be TRBD1 (5 bases). The V gene lost 3 bases and the J gene lost 6 bases, with 14 bases spanning the gap. This CDR3 has 15 residues. The CDR3 region is CASSFLDRRSGELFF. CDR3 nucleotides: TGTGCCAGCAGTTTCCTTGACAGAAGATCCGGGGAGCTGTTTTTT.

The J gene is TRBJ1-2, the V gene TRBV12-3 or TRBV12-4; 10 nucleotides match TRBD1. The ends lost 1 base at V and 7 bases at J; junction bases unmatched: 0. The CDR3 runs to 13 residues. Here the CDR3 DNA reads TGTGCCAGCAGTTTAGGGGACAGGGGTGGCTACACCTTC. Protein product: CASSLGDRGGYTF.

This clonotype came up many times. This chain connects TRBV7-3 to TRBJ2-1, with D perhaps TRBD1 (6 bases). V dropped 0 bases and J dropped 1 base, with 16 bases sitting between them. Germline CDR1 reads SGHTA; CDR2 reads FQGTGA. The CDR3 spans 18 residues. The DNA of the CDR3 is TGTGCCAGCAGCTTAACGCAGGGGCCCTTGAGGTCCTACAATGAGCAGTTCTTC. This codes for CASSLTQGPLRSYNEQFF.

This sequence joins TRBV27 and TRBJ2-6; unclear D gene. Trimming pared 7 bases from V and 1 base from J, leaving 11 bases between. The germline gives CDR1 MNHEY, CDR2 SMNVEV (reference sequence). CDR3 length: 15 residues. CDR3 protein: CASTSLHSGANVLTF. CDR3 nucleotides: TGTGCCAGCACATCCCTTCATTCTGGGGCCAACGTCCTGACTTTC. The whole variable domain, filled in from reference TRBV27 and TRBJ2-6, reads EAQVTQNPRYLITVTGKKLTVTCSQNMNHEYMSWYRQDPGLGLRQIYYSMNVEVTDKGDVPEGYKVSRKEKRNFPLILESPSPNQTSLYFCASTSLHSGANVLTFGAGSRLTVL.

This clonotype was found many times. The V and J genes are TRBV27 and TRBJ1-5; 9 nucleotides align to TRBD1. The CDR3 is made up of 17 amino acids. With V trimmed by 5 bases and J by 0 bases, 8 bases remained unmatched. Germline V gene sequence: CDR1 MNHEY, CDR2 SMNVEV (reference sequence). The CDR3 region has the DNA TGTGCCAGCAGTCCCTATGGGACAGGGTATAGCAATCAGCCCCAGCATTTT. This gives the protein CASSPYGTGYSNQPQHF.

The V call is TRBV9, the J call TRBJ2-7; no firm D call. There are 14 residues in the CDR3. Trimming shortened V by 3 bases and J by 0 bases, and 10 bases separated the two germline ends. CDR1 and CDR2 from the germline V gene are SGDLS and YYNGEE. The CDR3 protein is CASSDGFGSYEQYF. The CDR3 DNA follows: TGTGCCAGCAGCGACGGGTTTGGCTCCTACGAGCAGTACTTC.

The rearrangement links TRBV6-2 or TRBV6-3 to TRBJ1-6, with no clear D. The CDR3 consists of 13 residues. V gave up 2 bases and J gave up 9 bases, with 8 bases separating them. CDR1 is MNHEY, CDR2 SVGEGT, per germline. Here the CDR3 reads CASSYRSSSPLHF. The DNA of the CDR3 is TGTGCCAGCAGTTACCGGAGCAGTTCACCCCTCCACTTT.

This clonotype showed up many times. An end of the junction does not agree with germline; a read error may underlie this. The chain is built from TRBV11-2 and TRBJ2-3, with 9 positions matching TRBD2. The CDR3 covers 14 residues. The germline V gene has CDR1 SGHAT and CDR2 FQNNGV. The DNA for the CDR3 is TGTGCCAGCAGGACCGGGACTAGCAGAGATACGCAGTATTTT. It translates to CASRTGTSRDTQYF.

The V gene is TRBV20-1, the J gene TRBJ2-3, with 12 bases lining up with TRBD2. The CDR3 loop spans 14 amino acids. V lost 1 base, J lost 5 bases, and 1 base stayed unmatched. CDR1 is DFQATT, CDR2 SNEGSKA, per germline (reference sequence). The CDR3 bases are TGCAGTGCTAGAGCTAGCGGGAGGGGAGATACGCAGTATTTT. Amino acid sequence: CSARASGRGDTQYF.

The V call is TRBV10-2, the J call TRBJ1-4, with D unresolved. CDR3 length: 12 amino acids. Trimming pared 0 bases from V and 8 bases from J, leaving 4 bases between. Germline V gene lookup returns CDR1 WSHSY and CDR2 SAAADI. The CDR3 DNA is TGCGCCAGCAGTGAGTCGAAGGAAAAACTGTTTTTT. Translation: CASSESKEKLFF.

Regarding this clonotype: A read error may produce the germline difference seen at one junction end. The J gene is TRBJ2-7, the V gene TRBV28, with 11 bases lining up with TRBD2. This CDR3 has 15 residues. Germline V CDR1 and CDR2: MDHEN, SYDVKM. The CDR3 bases are TGTGCCAGCAGTTTACTAGCGGGAGGAAGGTACGGGCAGTACTTC. Translated, it gives CASSLLAGGRYGQYF.

The rearrangement joins TRBV20-1 to TRBJ1-5, with a weak D call TRBD1 (6 bases). The CDR3 spans 17 residues. The germline gives CDR1 DFQATT, CDR2 SNEGSKA (reference sequence). V lost 4 bases and J lost 2, with 21 bases in between. The CDR3 DNA reads TGCAGTGCTACCGATTTTGCGGGGGCGGTTGGCAATCAGCCCCAGCATTTT. Its protein product is CSATDFAGAVGNQPQHF.

This clonotype was observed many times. This chain links TRBV28 with TRBJ2-6, with D hard to call. In germline, CDR1 is MDHEN, CDR2 SYDVKM. V dropped 3 bases and J dropped 2 bases, with 2 bases sitting between them. The CDR3 totals 13 residues. CDR3 residues: CASSFPGANVLTF. CDR3 nucleotide sequence: TGTGCCAGCAGTTTTCCTGGGGCCAACGTCCTGACTTTC. Using reference TRBV28 and TRBJ2-6 for the parts outside the CDR3, the full variable domain is DVKVTQSSRYLVKRTGEKVFLECVQDMDHENMFWYRQDPGLGLRLIYFSYDVKMKEKGDIPEGYSVSREKKERFSLILESASTNQTSMYLCASSFPGANVLTFGAGSRLTVL.